The TCR beta chain described here comes from a study of blood T cell repertoires in COVID-19 (dated by TCRdb to the early 2020s). With regard to the full study: The collaborator samples originated in the United States, Italy and Spain and spanned the acute and convalescent phases of COVID-19. Where available, HLA class I and class II types were taken from metadata supplied by the sample provider and were not determined by assay-based typing. The prospective study material was composed of cDNA or gDNA derived from T cells, B-cell-depleted T cells, or PBMCs. The sample metadata nearly always contained a de-identified subject ID, COVID-19 status, age in years and sex. The dataset comprised deeply sampled blood TCRbeta repertoires from subjects exposed to, actively infected with, or recovered from COVID-19. Samples came from the ongoing ImmuneRACE study (first 160 participants) plus 1,254 subjects from 6 global collaborators. A freely available public database, intended as a resource for researchers studying the immune response to SARS-CoV-2, is where the repertoires were released. What the research found in general, with its limitations: The quantity of clinical and demographic metadata differed by source and by participant and was supplied without curation.

CDR1 LNHDA and CDR2 SQIVND are derived from the germline V gene (reference sequence). V was cut back by 4 bases and J by 1 base, leaving a gap of 10 bases between them. The CDR3 sequence holds 14 residues, the cysteine and phenylalanine included. Here the CDR3 DNA is all that survives: 42 bases in frame from base 1. With regard to this clone: Its antigen is currently not known. Per-nucleotide qualities are absent, and no much larger clonotype sits a single base away.

The collaborating institutions used their own protocols to collect whole blood in K2EDTA tubes. For TCRbeta analysis, collaborators shipped samples in one of three forms: frozen whole blood, isolated PBMCs, or DNA extracted from either of those sample types. TCRbeta CDR3 regions were amplified from genomic DNA by means of the immunoSEQ Assay, a bias-controlled multiplex PCR. The source study handled its data this way. Within the assay, amplification of reference gene primers was used to estimate how many nucleated cells each sample contained. To quantify the absolute abundance of each unique TCRbeta CDR3 rearrangement, sequence reads were collapsed and filtered. For each sample, productive Simpson clonality was calculated as the square root of Simpson's diversity index across productive rearrangements. TCRdb mirrors the immuneACCESS table, restricted to in-frame sequences. Some clones are absent from its copies; in checked studies, under half trace to an unresolved V gene, and the reason for the others is unknown. V, J and clone size reflect that table, while D and trimming were determined from the DNA. This sample comprises around 300,000 clones, around nine tenths of them detected only once. 2% to 2.5% of the sample is in the top ten clones.

The rearrangement joined TRBV19 to TRBJ1-1; a tentative D match to TRBD1 spans 6 bases. Sequencing input: peripheral blood. This TCR was sampled from a man over 45 with acute or convalescent COVID-19. The CDR3 corresponds to CASSTTGTNTEAFF. The sequence in DNA is TGTGCCAGTAGTACAACAGGGACGAACACTGAAGCTTTCTTT. Extended through the reference TRBV19 and TRBJ1-1 proteins, this CDR3 yields the full variable domain: DGGITQSPKYLFRKEGQNVTLSCEQNLNHDAMYWYRQDPGQGLRLIYYSQIVNDFQKGDIAEGYSVSREKKESFPLTVTSAQKNPTAFYLCASSTTGTNTEAFFGQGTRLTVV.